This section outlines one T cell receptor beta chain sequence together with its context. The V gene end was trimmed by 5 bases and the J gene end by 4 bases; junction bases not matched to a gene: 6. Germline V gene lookup returns CDR1 MNHEY and CDR2 SVGAGI. The CDR3 covers 15 residues. The data derive from a study of blood T cell repertoires in COVID-19. Looking at the study overall: Specimens from acute and convalescent COVID-19 originated in the United States, Italy and Spain. Sources were T cells, B-cell-depleted T cells, or PBMCs; the material itself was cDNA or gDNA.

Enrollment of patients from Seattle took place during active infection, with longitudinal follow-up. Authors' data handling: Estimation of nucleated cell counts relied on the amplification of reference gene primers. Assay used: immunoSEQ multiplex PCR; TCRdb lists only in-frame clones, some missing. Clonal size and the V and J genes are those of that table, whereas D and trimming came from the DNA. The repertoire holds tens of thousands of clones, 89% seen once, with more than 4.5% in the top ten. The receptor's source is a man between 60 and 75 years old with COVID-19, enrolled during active disease. The chain combines TRBV6-5 with TRBJ1-1; 11 nucleotides align to TRBD1. Sequenced input: peripheral blood. Here the CDR3 DNA reads TGTGCCAGCAGTAATCCCGGGACAGGGGGCACTGAAGCTTTCTTT. Amino acid sequence: CASSNPGTGGTEAFF.